Listed below are T cell receptor beta chains from one sample, sequenced in a study of shared clonotypes between healthy human individuals. Assay used: immunoSEQ multiplex PCR; TCRdb lists only in-frame clones, some missing. The sample carries fewer than 2.5 million clones, roughly 93% recorded once. Specimen: naive CD4+ T cells from PBMCs. These TCRs come from a man between 18 and 29 years old in good health. Some clones in this sample may be carry-over from other donors' samples. CDR3s include the opening cysteine and the closing phenylalanine or tryptophan. D genes are given only for firm matches. Clone size is stated in some rows and not others, as once, few, many or a class when expanded.

.	TRBV18	TRBJ2-7	.	CASSPIGGYEQYF	TGTGCCAGCTCACCCATCGGGGGCTACGAGCAGTACTTC
.	TRBV5-4	TRBJ2-5	TRBD2	CASSNSGRLTETQYF	TGTGCCAGCAGCAATAGCGGGAGACTCACAGAGACCCAGTACTTC
.	TRBV11-2	TRBJ2-7	TRBD2	CASSKQLATYEQYF	TGTGCCAGCAGCAAACAACTAGCGACCTACGAGCAGTACTTC
.	TRBV10-1	TRBJ1-4	.	CASSDGGVTGEKLFF	TGCGCCAGCAGTGATGGTGGGGTTACCGGGGAAAAACTGTTTTTT
.	TRBV6-5	TRBJ2-5	.	CATGQGRVGTQYF	TGTGCCACCGGGCAGGGGCGCGTAGGGACCCAGTACTTC
.	TRBV28	TRBJ1-3	TRBD1	CASRTGTGMASGNTIYF	TGTGCCAGCAGAACCGGGACAGGGATGGCCTCTGGAAACACCATATATTTT
.	TRBV28	TRBJ1-6	.	CASSLKGFRSNSPLHF	TGTGCCAGCAGTTTAAAGGGTTTTCGGTCTAATTCACCCCTCCACTTT
.	TRBV5-1	TRBJ2-1	.	CASSFELLNNEQFF	TGCGCCAGCAGCTTTGAGCTTTTGAACAATGAGCAGTTCTTC
.	TRBV5-1	TRBJ2-3	.	CASSQGLSTDTQYF	TGCGCCAGCAGCCAGGGACTCTCCACAGATACGCAGTATTTT
.	TRBV4-3	TRBJ2-7	.	CASSQGLSGITYEQYF	TGCGCCAGCAGCCAAGGCCTTTCAGGGATTACCTACGAGCAGTACTTC
.	TRBV11-2	TRBJ1-1	TRBD1	CASSSQTGTDHTEAFF	TGTGCCAGCAGCTCACAGACCGGGACAGATCACACTGAAGCTTTCTTT
.	TRBV7-2	TRBJ1-2	.	CASSFEIPTGYTF	TGTGCCAGCAGCTTCGAGATACCAACGGGCTACACCTTC
.	TRBV19	TRBJ1-5	TRBD1	CACQRLGQGMVQPQHF	TGTGCCTGTCAGAGGTTAGGACAGGGGATGGTTCAGCCCCAGCATTTT
.	TRBV29-1	TRBJ2-5	TRBD2	CSGGRGQETQYF	TGCAGCGGGGGGAGGGGCCAAGAGACCCAGTACTTC
few	TRBV19	TRBJ2-7	TRBD1	CAAPGTDLYEQYF	TGTGCCGCCCCGGGGACAGATCTCTACGAGCAGTACTTC
.	TRBV7-9	TRBJ1-1	.	CASSATPGVSTRTEAFF	TGTGCCAGCAGCGCAACCCCCGGGGTCTCTACACGGACTGAAGCTTTCTTT
.	TRBV4-1	TRBJ1-1	.	CASSQEVVNTEAFF	TGCGCCAGCAGCCAAGAGGTCGTGAACACTGAAGCTTTCTTT
.	TRBV28	TRBJ2-7	.	CASSLQGGEQYF	TGTGCCAGCAGTCTACAGGGAGGCGAGCAGTACTTC
.	TRBV1	TRBJ2-1	.	CTSSQPQEVVKSASSYNEQFF	TGCACCAGCAGCCAACCCCAGGAGGTGGTGAAAAGCGCGAGCTCCTACAATGAGCAGTTCTTC
.	TRBV5-4	TRBJ2-7	TRBD1	CASSMRTGREQYF	TGTGCCAGCAGCATGAGGACAGGGCGAGAGCAGTACTTC
.	TRBV2	TRBJ2-1	.	CASSEAYEQFF	TGTGCCAGCAGTGAGGCCTATGAGCAGTTCTTC
.	TRBV28	TRBJ2-5	.	CASTPSIGRQETQYF	TGTGCCAGCACCCCCTCTATAGGGAGGCAGGAGACCCAGTACTTC
.	TRBV30	TRBJ2-5	.	CAWNSGQETQYF	TGTGCCTGGAATAGCGGCCAAGAGACCCAGTACTTC
.	TRBV5-1	TRBJ2-1	.	CASSLALSGNEQFF	TGCGCCAGCAGCTTGGCCTTGAGCGGGAATGAGCAGTTCTTC
.	TRBV5-1	TRBJ2-7	TRBD2	CASSQRGIAGGGYEQYF	TGCGCCAGCAGTCAACGAGGCATAGCGGGAGGGGGGTACGAGCAGTACTTC
.	TRBV7-4	TRBJ2-1	.	CASSSPWQGTNSYNEQFF	TGTGCCAGCAGCTCCCCCTGGCAGGGGACAAACTCCTACAATGAGCAGTTCTTC
.	TRBV7-9	TRBJ1-4	.	CASSLIGEKLFF	TGTGCCAGCAGCTTAATTGGTGAAAAACTGTTTTTT
.	TRBV11-2	TRBJ2-5	.	CASSPRTHETQYF	TGTGCCAGCAGCCCGAGGACCCACGAGACCCAGTACTTC
.	TRBV15	TRBJ1-1	.	CATSRVDTEAFF	TGTGCCACCAGCAGAGTGGACACTGAAGCTTTCTTT
once	TRBV6-6	TRBJ2-1	TRBD2	CASRGLAGDHEQFF	TGTGCCAGCAGGGGACTAGCGGGAGACCATGAGCAGTTCTTC
once	TRBV2	TRBJ2-2	.	CASSEDTGELFF	TGTGCCAGCAGTGAGGACACCGGGGAGCTGTTTTTT
.	TRBV5-4	TRBJ2-2	.	CASSFGQGQNTGELFF	TGTGCCAGCAGCTTTGGGCAGGGACAAAACACCGGGGAGCTGTTTTTT
.	TRBV5-1	TRBJ2-1	.	CASSLVTVGNEQFF	TGCGCCAGCAGCTTGGTTACCGTTGGCAATGAGCAGTTCTTC
.	TRBV7-2	TRBJ1-3	TRBD1	CASSQTGNSGNTIYF	TGTGCCAGCAGCCAGACAGGGAACTCTGGAAACACCATATATTTT
once	TRBV15	TRBJ1-4	.	CATSRDPIKGGKLFF	TGTGCCACCAGCAGAGATCCTATCAAGGGGGGAAAACTGTTTTTT
.	TRBV11-3	TRBJ2-2	.	CASSLDLGMGESTGELFF	TGTGCCAGCAGCTTAGATCTCGGAATGGGAGAGAGCACCGGGGAGCTGTTTTTT
.	TRBV7-3	TRBJ2-1	.	CASSLRLASSYNEQFF	TGTGCCAGCAGCTTAAGGCTCGCTAGCTCCTACAATGAGCAGTTCTTC
.	TRBV28	TRBJ2-4	.	CASSLAPYYGDIQYF	TGTGCCAGCAGTTTGGCCCCCTATTATGGGGACATTCAGTACTTC
.	TRBV19	TRBJ1-5	.	CASSRTENQPQHF	TGTGCCAGTAGCCGGACGGAGAATCAGCCCCAGCATTTT
.	TRBV27	TRBJ1-5	.	CASSFVPNQPQHF	TGTGCCAGCAGTTTCGTGCCCAATCAGCCCCAGCATTTT
.	TRBV29-1	TRBJ1-3	.	CSVAGAPGNTIYF	TGCAGCGTTGCAGGGGCGCCTGGAAACACCATATATTTT
.	TRBV18	TRBJ1-2	TRBD1	CASSPGQGAYTF	TGTGCCAGCTCACCGGGACAGGGAGCCTACACCTTC
once	TRBV30	TRBJ2-7	TRBD2	CAWTKLAALSYEQYF	TGTGCCTGGACCAAACTAGCGGCTTTATCCTACGAGCAGTACTTC
.	TRBV9	TRBJ2-2	.	CASSVVFTGELFF	TGTGCCAGCAGCGTAGTTTTCACCGGGGAGCTGTTTTTT
.	TRBV6-6	TRBJ2-2	.	CASRDPTNTGELFF	TGTGCCAGCAGGGACCCAACAAACACCGGGGAGCTGTTTTTT
.	TRBV4-3	TRBJ2-1	.	CASSQAGSYNEQFF	TGCGCCAGCAGCCAAGCGGGGTCCTACAATGAGCAGTTCTTC
.	TRBV4-1	TRBJ1-2	.	CASSHPLRGRGYGYTF	TGCGCCAGCAGCCACCCCCTGCGCGGACGGGGCTATGGCTACACCTTC
.	TRBV29-1	TRBJ1-2	.	CSGEEQGNYGYTF	TGCAGCGGTGAAGAGCAGGGGAACTATGGCTACACCTTC
.	TRBV29-1	TRBJ2-3	.	CSVERSGPRTDTQYF	TGCAGCGTTGAGAGGTCCGGCCCCCGCACAGATACGCAGTATTTT
.	TRBV9	TRBJ2-2	.	CASSSRERRNTGELFF	TGTGCCAGCAGCTCACGGGAGCGGAGGAACACCGGGGAGCTGTTTTTT
.	TRBV19	TRBJ2-6	.	CASAVRGANVLTF	TGTGCCAGCGCTGTACGGGGGGCCAACGTCCTGACTTTC
.	TRBV7-2	TRBJ1-2	.	CASSLSPIGGYYGYTF	TGTGCCAGCAGCTTATCCCCGATTGGGGGTTACTATGGCTACACCTTC
.	TRBV28	TRBJ1-1	.	CASPRGAEAFF	TGTGCCAGCCCTCGGGGAGCTGAAGCTTTCTTT
.	TRBV27	TRBJ2-1	TRBD2	CATLVTSGRWEQFF	TGTGCCACCCTGGTAACTAGCGGGAGATGGGAGCAGTTCTTC
.	TRBV18	TRBJ2-7	TRBD2	CASSPPRARGEYEQYF	TGTGCCAGCTCACCTCCACGGGCCCGGGGGGAATACGAGCAGTACTTC